Each of the 25 T cell receptor beta chains below was sequenced from the same sample in a study of shared clonotypes between healthy human individuals. The protocol was immunoSEQ multiplex PCR, while the TCRdb copy is restricted to in-frame clones and leaves out a portion. The table has 2 million to 2.5 million clones, about 94% seen once. Specimen: naive CD4+ T cells sorted from blood. The subset here: CD45RA+ positively selected. The receptors originated from a man between 18 and 35 years old in good health.

This CDR3 is CASSSTSGGLGYTF. DNA of the CDR3: TGTGCCAGCAGCTCGACCTCGGGGGGTCTTGGCTACACCTTC. The rearrangement uses TRBV7-9 and TRBJ1-2, with a tentative D call TRBD1 (5 bases). This CDR3 comprises 14 residues. The ends were cut back, 4 bases at V and 7 bases at J, with 16 bases in the middle. In germline, CDR1 is SEHNR, CDR2 FQNEAQ (reference sequence). Full variable domain (remainder filled in from reference TRBV7-9 and TRBJ1-2): DTGVSQNPRHKITKRGQNVTFRCDPISEHNRLYWYRQTLGQGPEFLTYFQNEAQLEKSRLLSDRFSAERPKGSFSTLEIQRTEQGDSAMYLCASSSTSGGLGYTFGSGTRLTVV.

The genes are TRBV7-9 and TRBJ2-1; D unresolved. Germline V CDR1 and CDR2: SEHNR, FQNEAQ (reference sequence). V lost 6 bases, J lost 8 bases, and 8 bases lay in between. The CDR3 extends over 11 amino acids. The CDR3 loop is CASSHSDEQFF. CDR3 nucleotide sequence: TGTGCCAGCAGTCACTCTGATGAGCAGTTCTTC.

The chain employs TRBV5-1 and TRBJ2-5; a weak D match, TRBD2 (5 bases). CDR1 and CDR2 (germline): SGHRS, YFSETQ. The CDR3 totals 13 residues. V lost 3 bases and J 5 bases, leaving 11 bases between the germline ends. The CDR3: CASSWESRETQYF. The DNA of the CDR3 is TGCGCCAGCAGCTGGGAGAGTAGGGAGACCCAGTACTTC.

The chain carries TRBV6-5 and TRBJ1-1, with TRBD1 identical over 10 bases. V shed 4 bases and J 4 bases; nucleotides not matched to a gene: 6. The germline CDR1 and CDR2 sequences are MNHEY and SVGAGI. The CDR3 loop spans 15 amino acids. The CDR3 nucleotides are TGTGCCAGCAGTTGGGGGGGACAGGGGTCCACTGAAGCTTTCTTT. Protein: CASSWGGQGSTEAFF.

Concerning this clone: The sample carries other DNA sequences with the same CDR3. The J gene is TRBJ2-1, the V gene TRBV5-1; D gene uncertain. V was clipped by 2 bases and J by 0 bases, with 3 bases between them. The germline V gene encodes CDR1 SGHRS and CDR2 YFSETQ. The CDR3 spans 13 residues. DNA for the CDR3: TGCGCCAGCAGCTTAGACTCCTACAATGAGCAGTTCTTC. It codes for CASSLDSYNEQFF.

Comment on this clone: This sample includes further DNA sequences coding for the same CDR3. V gene TRBV6-6 combines with J gene TRBJ1-1, with TRBD1 as a possible D gene (6 bases). The CDR3 spans 14 residues. Trimming shortened V by 2 bases and J by 3 bases, and 10 bases separated the two germline ends. Germline CDR1 and CDR2: MNHNY and SVGAGI (reference sequence). CDR3 sequence: CASSYGGADTEAFF. CDR3 DNA: TGTGCCAGCAGTTACGGGGGGGCGGACACTGAAGCTTTCTTT.

V usage is TRBV27 and J usage is TRBJ2-7, with D perhaps matching TRBD1 or TRBD2 (5 bases each). The CDR3 length is 14 residues. The germline V gene has CDR1 MNHEY and CDR2 SMNVEV (reference sequence). V was shortened by 0 bases and J by 2 bases, with 8 bases between the two germline ends. The CDR3 region is CASSLSQGPYEQYF. As DNA, the CDR3 is TGTGCCAGCAGTTTATCGCAGGGACCCTACGAGCAGTACTTC.

This sequence joins TRBV30 and TRBJ2-7; TRBD1 agrees at 7 bases. The CDR3 totals 15 residues. From germline, CDR1 is GTSNPN and CDR2 SVGIG (reference sequence). The V segment lost 3 bases and the J segment 3 bases; nucleotides outside the gene matches: 11. This CDR3 is CAWSRRQGKGYEQYF. The DNA of the CDR3 is TGTGCCTGGAGCCGCCGACAGGGAAAAGGCTACGAGCAGTACTTC.

V is TRBV7-9 and J is TRBJ1-5, with D possibly TRBD1 on 5 matching bases. V was trimmed by 5 bases and J by 5 bases, leaving 13 bases between them. The CDR3 is 14 residues long. Germline V lookup: CDR1 SEHNR, CDR2 FQNEAQ (reference sequence). The CDR3 nucleotides are TGTGCCAGCAGCGAAGACAGCCCGTATCAGCCCCAGCATTTT. Amino acid sequence: CASSEDSPYQPQHF. Together with reference TRBV7-9 and TRBJ1-5, the CDR3 gives the full variable domain: DTGVSQNPRHKITKRGQNVTFRCDPISEHNRLYWYRQTLGQGPEFLTYFQNEAQLEKSRLLSDRFSAERPKGSFSTLEIQRTEQGDSAMYLCASSEDSPYQPQHFGDGTRLSIL.

The chain is built from TRBV7-9 and TRBJ1-5; the D gene is possibly TRBD1 (5 bases). The V and J ends lost 2 bases and 6 bases respectively, with 8 bases between them. Germline V gene lookup returns CDR1 SEHNR and CDR2 FQNEAQ (reference sequence). The CDR3 covers 13 residues. CDR3 sequence: CASSLKGSQPQHF. DNA for the CDR3: TGTGCCAGCAGCTTAAAGGGGAGTCAGCCCCAGCATTTT.

CDR3 nucleotides: TGTGCCAGCAGCGTAGTAACGGACGAAGCTTTCTTT. Translated: CASSVVTDEAFF. The J gene is TRBJ1-1, the V gene TRBV9, with D hard to call. V lost 0 bases and J 8 bases, leaving 8 bases between the germline ends. CDR1 is SGDLS and CDR2 is YYNGEE in the germline V gene. The length of the CDR3 is 12 residues.

The chain joins TRBV5-1 to TRBJ2-2, with D perhaps matching TRBD1 or TRBD2 (5 bases each). Per the germline V gene, CDR1 is SGHRS and CDR2 is YFSETQ. Trimming left V 4 bases short and J 5 bases short, with 18 bases between. There are 16 residues in the CDR3. The CDR3 bases are TGCGCCAGCAGCCCGACGTCTGGGACGGTGACCGGGGAGCTGTTTTTT. This encodes CASSPTSGTVTGELFF.

V is TRBV6-6 and J is TRBJ2-2, with D unresolved. Trimming shortened V by 7 bases and J by 1 base, and 4 bases separated the two germline ends. Germline CDR1 is MNHNY and CDR2 is SVGAGI (reference sequence). This CDR3 contains 12 residues. The CDR3 region has the DNA TGTGCCAGCATGAGGAACACCGGGGAGCTGTTTTTT. Amino acids: CASMRNTGELFF.

Points on this clone: The junction and the germline gene differ at one end; a read error may be behind it. The chain's CDR3 is CASSLEGATQETQYF. The CDR3 region has the DNA TGCGCCAGCAGTTTGGAAGGGGCAACCCAAGAGACCCAGTACTTC. The chain employs TRBV5-1 and TRBJ2-5; tentatively, D is TRBD1 (5 bases). CDR3 length: 15 residues. From germline, CDR1 is SGHRS and CDR2 YFSETQ.

This chain uses TRBV28 with TRBJ1-2, with D possibly matching TRBD1 (6 bases). The CDR3 runs to 16 residues. The V end lost 6 bases, the J end lost 2 bases, and 19 bases lay between the germline ends. Looked up from germline, CDR1 is MDHEN and CDR2 is SYDVKM. The CDR3, as DNA: TGTGCCAGCAGGAACTCCGGGACACTCCCCAACTATGGCTACACCTTC. Encoded protein: CASRNSGTLPNYGYTF.

This clone appeared once. Other DNA sequences in the sample encode the same CDR3. The chain uses TRBV5-1 and TRBJ1-1; TRBD1 agrees at 8 bases. V trimming: 4 bases; J trimming: 4 bases; junction bases outside the gene matches: 6. Germline V gene lookup returns CDR1 SGHRS and CDR2 YFSETQ. The CDR3 runs to 14 residues. The CDR3 reads CASSPGQGTTEAFF. CDR3 sequence (DNA): TGCGCCAGCAGCCCTGGACAGGGTACCACTGAAGCTTTCTTT. The full variable domain, with the rest looked up from reference TRBV5-1 and TRBJ1-1, is KAGVTQTPRYLIKTRGQQVTLSCSPISGHRSVSWYQQTPGQGLQFLFEYFSETQRNKGNFPGRFSGRQFSNSRSEMNVSTLELGDSALYLCASSPGQGTTEAFFGQGTRLTVV.

The V and J genes are TRBV30 and TRBJ1-1, with a possible D match to TRBD1 (5 bases). With 5 bases removed from V and 1 base from J, the gap between germline ends came to 14 bases. The CDR3 has 14 amino acids. Germline CDR1 is GTSNPN and CDR2 is SVGIG (reference sequence). The DNA for the CDR3 is TGTGCCTGGCATCCGGGACGGAGGAACACTGAAGCTTTCTTT. Translated, it gives CAWHPGRRNTEAFF.

This chain joins TRBV10-3 and TRBJ1-4; unclear D gene. The germline CDR1 and CDR2 sequences are ENHRY and SYGVKD. The CDR3 loop spans 12 amino acids. V lost 3 bases and J 11 bases, leaving 10 bases between the germline ends. The CDR3 loop reads CAISDGDGKLFF. The CDR3 DNA follows: TGTGCCATCAGTGACGGGGATGGTAAACTGTTTTTT.

This clone was observed once. The rearrangement uses TRBV18 and TRBJ2-3, with 7 bases lining up with TRBD2. J lost 2 bases, V lost 4 bases, and 6 bases had no gene match. The CDR3 totals 15 residues. CDR1 is KGHSH, CDR2 LQKENI, per germline. The CDR3 spells CASSLAGEITDTQYF. The CDR3, as DNA: TGTGCCAGCTCACTCGCGGGGGAGATCACAGATACGCAGTATTTT.

The chain combines TRBV7-8 with TRBJ1-5, with TRBD1 identical over 7 bases. Germline CDR1 SGHVS, CDR2 FQNEAQ. The CDR3 consists of 16 residues. V lost 2 bases to trimming and J lost 4 bases; unmatched junction nucleotides: 8. DNA of the CDR3: TGTGCCAGCAGCTTATATACGGGACAGTTAAATCAGCCCCAGCATTTT. As protein: CASSLYTGQLNQPQHF.

The rearrangement joins TRBV7-8 to TRBJ1-1; 11 bases align to TRBD1. The CDR3 is 16 amino acids. Germline CDR1 reads SGHVS; CDR2 reads FQNEAQ. Trimming removed 5 bases from V and 4 bases from J; junction bases left unmatched: 9. Here the CDR3 DNA reads TGTGCCAGCAGCCCTGGACAGGGGGCACGGGTCACTGAAGCTTTCTTT. Protein product: CASSPGQGARVTEAFF.

This rearrangement joins TRBV5-1 to TRBJ1-5; unclear D gene. There are 13 residues in the CDR3. CDR1 is SGHRS and CDR2 is YFSETQ in the germline V gene. Between the trimmed V and J ends, which lost 5 bases and 4 bases, there was a span of 10 bases. In DNA form, the CDR3 reads TGCGCCAGCAGTGAAGGTCTAAATCAGCCCCAGCATTTT. It encodes CASSEGLNQPQHF.

This chain connects TRBV5-6 to TRBJ1-6; D perhaps matches TRBD1 (6 bases). V lost 2 bases, J lost 8 bases, and 14 bases lay in between. Germline-derived CDR1 and CDR2 are SGHDT and YYEEEE. The CDR3 extends over 15 amino acids. For the CDR3, the DNA is TGTGCCAGCAGCTTCGCAGGGGTAGAGTATTCACCCCTCCACTTT. Its protein product is CASSFAGVEYSPLHF.

About this clone itself: The sample holds other DNA sequences that translate to the same CDR3. The rearrangement uses TRBV5-1 and TRBJ1-5, with D unclear. The germline V gene encodes CDR1 SGHRS and CDR2 YFSETQ. There are 13 residues in the CDR3. The V and J ends lost 4 bases and 3 bases respectively, with 8 bases between them. CDR3 coding DNA: TGCGCCAGCAGCCTCGGCTACAATCAGCCCCAGCATTTT. It specifies CASSLGYNQPQHF.

The chain has TRBV19 and TRBJ1-5; 7 bases align to TRBD1. The CDR3 runs to 14 residues. The trim removed 3 bases at V and 4 bases at J, leaving 3 bases unmatched. Germline CDR1 is LNHDA and CDR2 is SQIVND (reference sequence). The CDR3 spells CASSMRQGNQPQHF. CDR3 bases: TGTGCCAGTAGTATGAGACAGGGAAATCAGCCCCAGCATTTT.